This T cell receptor beta chain was captured by sequencing in a study of CD8 T cells in Susac syndrome. It was with random hexamers that roughly 0.45 to 1 ug RNA was reverse transcribed. One entry per CDR3 protein results from TCRdb running MiXCR on the immunoSEQ multiplex PCR reads. The repertoire holds some 120,000 distinct CDR3 sequences, with roughly 96% as singletons. The sequencing sample was made of CD4+ T cells from PBMCs. The clonotype comes from a human donor in good health.

CDR3 nucleotides: TGTGCCACCAGCAGAGAGACGGCCCTCGGTGGGGGCTACACCTTC. The encoded protein is CATSRETALGGGYTF. The V call is TRBV15, the J call TRBJ1-2; D uncertain. Looked up from germline, CDR1 is LNHNV and CDR2 is YYDKDF (reference sequence). The V end lost 0 bases, the J end lost 8 bases, and 16 bases lay between the germline ends. This CDR3 has 15 amino acids.